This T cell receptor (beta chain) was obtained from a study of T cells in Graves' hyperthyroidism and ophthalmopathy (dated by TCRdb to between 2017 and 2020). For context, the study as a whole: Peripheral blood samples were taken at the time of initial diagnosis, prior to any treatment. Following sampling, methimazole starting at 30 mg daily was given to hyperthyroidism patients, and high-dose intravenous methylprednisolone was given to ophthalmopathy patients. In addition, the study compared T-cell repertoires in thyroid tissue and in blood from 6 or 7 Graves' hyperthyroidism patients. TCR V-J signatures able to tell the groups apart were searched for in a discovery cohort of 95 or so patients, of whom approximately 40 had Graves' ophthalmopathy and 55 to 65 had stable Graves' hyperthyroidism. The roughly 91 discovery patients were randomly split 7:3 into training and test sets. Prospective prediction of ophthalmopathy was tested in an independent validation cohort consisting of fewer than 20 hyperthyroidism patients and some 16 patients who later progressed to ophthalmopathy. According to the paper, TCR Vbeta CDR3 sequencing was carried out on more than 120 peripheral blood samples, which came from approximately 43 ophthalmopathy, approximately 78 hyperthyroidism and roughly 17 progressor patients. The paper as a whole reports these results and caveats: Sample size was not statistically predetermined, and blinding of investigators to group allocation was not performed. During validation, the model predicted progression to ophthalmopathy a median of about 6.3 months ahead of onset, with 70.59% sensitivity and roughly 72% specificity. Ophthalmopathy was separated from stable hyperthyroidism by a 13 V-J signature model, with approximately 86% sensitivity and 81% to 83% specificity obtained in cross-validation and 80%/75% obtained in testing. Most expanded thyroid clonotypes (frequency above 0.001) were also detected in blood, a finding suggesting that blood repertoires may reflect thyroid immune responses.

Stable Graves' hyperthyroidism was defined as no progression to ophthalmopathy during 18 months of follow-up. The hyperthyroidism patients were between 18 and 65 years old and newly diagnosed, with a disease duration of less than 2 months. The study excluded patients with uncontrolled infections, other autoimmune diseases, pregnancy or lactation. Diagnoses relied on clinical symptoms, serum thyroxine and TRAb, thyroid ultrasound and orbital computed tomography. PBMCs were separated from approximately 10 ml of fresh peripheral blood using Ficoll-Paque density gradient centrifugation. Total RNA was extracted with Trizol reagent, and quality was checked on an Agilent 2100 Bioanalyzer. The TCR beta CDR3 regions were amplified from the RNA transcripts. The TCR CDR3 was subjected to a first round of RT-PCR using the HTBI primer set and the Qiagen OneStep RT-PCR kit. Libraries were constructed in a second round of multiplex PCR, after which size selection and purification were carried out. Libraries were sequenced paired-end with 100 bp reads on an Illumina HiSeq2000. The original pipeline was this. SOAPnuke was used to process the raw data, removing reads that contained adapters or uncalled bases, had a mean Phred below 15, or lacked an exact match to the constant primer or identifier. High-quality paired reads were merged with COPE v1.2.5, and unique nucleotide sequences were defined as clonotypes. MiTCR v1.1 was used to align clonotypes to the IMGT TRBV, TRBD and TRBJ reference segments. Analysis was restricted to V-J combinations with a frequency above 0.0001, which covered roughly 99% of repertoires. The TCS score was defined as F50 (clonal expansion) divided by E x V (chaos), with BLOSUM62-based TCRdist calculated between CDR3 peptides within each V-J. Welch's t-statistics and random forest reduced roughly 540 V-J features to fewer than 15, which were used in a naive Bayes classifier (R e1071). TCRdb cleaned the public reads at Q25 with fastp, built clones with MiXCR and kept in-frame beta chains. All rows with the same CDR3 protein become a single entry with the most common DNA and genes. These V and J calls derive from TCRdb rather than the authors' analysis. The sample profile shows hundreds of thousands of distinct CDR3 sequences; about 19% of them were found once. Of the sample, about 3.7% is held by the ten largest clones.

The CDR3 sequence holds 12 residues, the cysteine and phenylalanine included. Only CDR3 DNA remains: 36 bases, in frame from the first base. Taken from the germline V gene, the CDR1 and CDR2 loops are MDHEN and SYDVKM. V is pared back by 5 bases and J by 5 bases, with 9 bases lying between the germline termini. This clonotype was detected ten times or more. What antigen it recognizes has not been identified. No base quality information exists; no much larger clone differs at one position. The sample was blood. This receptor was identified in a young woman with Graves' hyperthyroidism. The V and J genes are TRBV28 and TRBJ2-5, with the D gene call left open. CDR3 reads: CASSPISETQYF. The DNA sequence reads TGTGCCAGCAGTCCCATTTCCGAGACCCAGTACTTC.